The rows below give T cell receptor beta chains drawn from one sample of a study of control samples from healthy donors and cancer patients. Sequenced by immunoSEQ multiplex PCR; TCRdb stores in-frame clones only, minus some. The table lists 90,000 to 100,000 clones, 79% of them singletons. What was sequenced was blood. The receptors were gathered from a woman younger than 45 in good health. Both conserved end residues are part of each CDR3. The order of the fields is clone size, V gene, J gene, D gene, CDR3 protein, CDR3 DNA. A D gene is named only where the DNA matches it firmly. Not every row has a clone size; where given, it reads once, few, many or a size class.

clone size: -
V gene: TRBV19
J gene: TRBJ2-3
D gene: -
CDR3 protein: CARGHRETDTQYF
CDR3 DNA: TGTGCCAGAGGGCACAGGGAAACAGATACGCAGTATTTT

clone size: -
V gene: TRBV5-8
J gene: TRBJ1-2
D gene: TRBD1
CDR3 protein: CASSLTGRLDRRYGYTF
CDR3 DNA: TGTGCCAGCAGCTTGACTGGTAGACTGGACAGGCGCTATGGCTACACCTTC

clone size: -
V gene: TRBV9
J gene: TRBJ2-3
D gene: -
CDR3 protein: CASSVGGRSDTQYF
CDR3 DNA: TGTGCCAGCAGCGTGGGGGGTCGGTCAGATACGCAGTATTTT

clone size: -
V gene: TRBV12-5
J gene: TRBJ1-1
D gene: -
CDR3 protein: CASGLDGYRDEAFF
CDR3 DNA: TGTGCTAGTGGTTTGGATGGGTACAGGGACGAAGCTTTCTTT

clone size: -
V gene: TRBV10-3
J gene: TRBJ1-5
D gene: -
CDR3 protein: CAISEGPNQPQHF
CDR3 DNA: TGTGCCATCAGTGAGGGGCCCAATCAGCCCCAGCATTTT

clone size: -
V gene: TRBV30
J gene: TRBJ1-2
D gene: -
CDR3 protein: CAIREGPYGYTF
CDR3 DNA: TGTGCCATCCGCGAGGGACCCTATGGCTACACCTTC

clone size: -
V gene: TRBV6-5
J gene: TRBJ2-3
D gene: TRBD2
CDR3 protein: CASKLAGARGHTQYF
CDR3 DNA: TGTGCCAGCAAACTAGCGGGGGCCCGAGGACATACGCAGTATTTT

clone size: -
V gene: TRBV19
J gene: TRBJ2-2
D gene: TRBD2
CDR3 protein: CASSIRGENTGELFF
CDR3 DNA: TGTGCCAGTAGTATACGGGGGGAGAACACCGGGGAGCTGTTTTTT

clone size: -
V gene: TRBV5-8
J gene: TRBJ2-7
D gene: TRBD1
CDR3 protein: CASSLGTEAEQYF
CDR3 DNA: TGTGCCAGCAGCCTCGGGACAGAGGCCGAGCAGTACTTC

clone size: few
V gene: TRBV21-1
J gene: TRBJ1-1
D gene: -
CDR3 protein: CASSTQGQGGSEAFF
CDR3 DNA: TGTGCCAGCAGCACCCAGGGACAGGGCGGCTCTGAAGCTTTCTTT

clone size: -
V gene: TRBV19
J gene: TRBJ2-7
D gene: -
CDR3 protein: CASSMGHSYEQYF
CDR3 DNA: TGTGCCAGTAGTATGGGACATAGCTACGAGCAGTACTTC

clone size: -
V gene: TRBV6-5
J gene: TRBJ1-2
D gene: TRBD1
CDR3 protein: CASSYSRTGGGYGYTF
CDR3 DNA: TGTGCCAGCAGTTACTCGAGGACAGGGGGCGGGTATGGCTACACCTTC